The T cell receptor beta chain described here comes from a study of blood T cell repertoires in COVID-19. About the study: COVID-19 samples from acute and convalescent phases originated in the United States, Italy and Spain. T cells, B-cell-depleted T cells, or PBMCs provided the cDNA or gDNA that served as material.

The CDR3 is 13 amino acids. The ends lost 7 bases at V and 1 base at J; junction bases unmatched: 6. The V gene's germline CDR1 is SQVTM and CDR2 ANQGSEA. Per the original data handling: How many nucleated cells were present was estimated from reference gene primer amplification. Some clones are missing from TCRdb's copy, which holds only in-frame ones; the method was immunoSEQ multiplex PCR. The D gene and trimming were derived from the DNA, and the V and J assignments and clone size from that table. The table lists 100,000 to 150,000 clones, around 86% of them singletons. Sample: peripheral blood. The J gene is TRBJ1-1, the V gene TRBV29-1; 7 bases are a match to TRBD1. This sequence was found in a woman aged 70 to 79 with COVID-19, enrolled during active disease. In DNA form, the CDR3 reads TGCAGCGCTGGGACAGCCCCGAACACTGAAGCTTTCTTT. Protein product: CSAGTAPNTEAFF. The full variable domain, completed using reference TRBV29-1 and TRBJ1-1, is SAVISQKPSRDICQRGTSLTIQCQVDSQVTMMFWYRQQPGQSLTLIATANQGSEATYESGFVIDKFPISRPNLTFSTLTVSNMSPEDSSIYLCSAGTAPNTEAFFGQGTRLTVV.